Listed below are T cell receptor beta chains from one sample, sequenced in a study of cytomegalovirus exposure and HLA in healthy donors. Produced via immunoSEQ multiplex PCR; TCRdb's table is partial and in-frame only. The sample gives about 120,000 clones, approximately 83% of which show up once; 3.6% is in the top ten. Sequenced sample: PBMCs. The receptors shown here come from a woman in her thirties or forties in good health and CMV-seropositive. CDR3s include the opening cysteine and the closing phenylalanine or tryptophan.

>TRBJ2-1|TRBV7-9
CASSSRHASGNEQFF
>TRBJ2-7|TRBV7-9
CASSVRQDSYEQYF
>TRBJ2-7|TRBV18
CASSPITSGNPSSYEQYF
>TRBJ1-4|TRBV5-4
CASSTRQGATNEKLFF
>TRBJ2-2|TRBV30
CAWSVWLGWGDTGELFF
>TRBJ1-1|TRBV6-5
CASSYAGQMNTEAFF
>TRBJ2-1|TRBV7-2
CASSLSGGRANEQFF
>.|TRBV28
CASRSTHEQYF
>TRBJ1-1|TRBV6-5
CASGQGSVTEAFF
>TRBJ2-1|TRBV7-6
CASSLGTSDSNEQFF
>TRBJ1-2|TRBV4-3
CASSQRATAGGWGYTF
>TRBJ1-6|TRBV30
CATVGGLTPLHF
>TRBJ2-7|TRBV27
CASSLAGGPSYEQYF
>TRBJ1-2|TRBV7-3
CASRGQGAAGYTF
>TRBJ2-2|TRBV9
CASSVGVAGGAGELFF
>TRBJ2-1|TRBV6-1
CASTSYFSYNEQFF
>TRBJ1-1|TRBV5-1
CASSGGTGVLNTEAFF
>TRBJ2-7|TRBV9
CASSQWDYSPHEQYF
>TRBJ1-4|TRBV19
CASRRVTTNEKLFF
>TRBJ2-1|TRBV7-6
CASSLKAGGTLFSYNEQFF
>TRBJ2-3|TRBV5-4
CASSPGLAGGGTDTQYF
>TRBJ1-2|TRBV20-1
CSASLGSGYTF
>TRBJ2-2|TRBV10-2
CASKVGGNTGELFF
>TRBJ2-7|TRBV19
CASSIDWGQGAYDEQYF
>TRBJ2-7|TRBV4-2
CASSPQGDGAYEQYF
>TRBJ1-2|TRBV27
CASSSGVKNYGYTF
>TRBJ2-4|TRBV11-2
CASSPGGLDIQYF
>TRBJ2-5|TRBV5-4
CASSLAGDTETQYF
>TRBJ2-1|TRBV5-4
CASSLANNEQFF
>TRBJ2-7|TRBV30
CAWRWTGSYEQYF
>TRBJ1-1|TRBV4-1
CASSHGSGHRNTEAFF
>TRBJ2-5|TRBV7-6
CASNSLAGGVETQYF
>TRBJ2-3|TRBV6-4
CASSHGQGGPDTQYF
>TRBJ1-3|TRBV5-6
CASSLEQGWDTIYF
>TRBJ1-1|TRBV2
CASSEVPAGGGTEAFF
>TRBJ2-1|TRBV7-9
CASSFSDRSNEQFF
>TRBJ2-3|TRBV30
CAWSTSGRVWADTQYF
>TRBJ2-7|TRBV6-1
CASSEGGSRQYEQYF
>TRBJ1-5|TRBV19
CASQTPGGEGNQPQHF
>TRBJ1-2|TRBV2
CASKPLLGESYGYTF